These T cell receptor beta chains were read from a single sample in a study of vaccination and CD4 T cells after COVID-19. Which antigens these TCRs recognize remains unknown. Each CDR3 protein gets one entry after TCRdb re-called the PCR reads with MiXCR. The data show fewer than 15,000 distinct CDR3 sequences, over 35% seen once. The sample was CD4+ T cells from blood, cultured in vitro, taken after SARS-CoV-2 vaccination. The source is a human donor who had recovered from COVID-19. The CDR3 runs from the conserved cysteine through the conserved F or W. Fields, in order: J gene, V gene, D gene, CDR3 protein. The D gene is left open where the match is weak.

TRBJ2-2 TRBV7-3 - CASSLVAENTGELFF
TRBJ2-7 TRBV6-1 TRBD2 CASSRVGGTSATYEQYF
TRBJ2-1 TRBV6-1 TRBD2 CASKDPGTSGKVEQFF
TRBJ2-7 TRBV6-5 TRBD2 CASSYSQRELYEQYF
TRBJ1-5 TRBV6-1 TRBD1 CASRGQVLSNQPQHF
TRBJ2-2 TRBV19 TRBD1 CASRQPGQDTGELFF
TRBJ2-7 TRBV7-9 TRBD1 CASSETGANYEQYF
TRBJ2-3 TRBV11-2 TRBD2 CASSPGLAGSGTDTQYF
TRBJ1-1 TRBV28 TRBD1 CASSRSRTGGNTEAFF
TRBJ2-7 TRBV4-2 TRBD1 CASSQPGTAYEQYF
TRBJ2-5 TRBV18 - CASSPRETTGETQYF
TRBJ2-1 TRBV19 TRBD1 CASSSTGFNEQFF
TRBJ1-5 TRBV20-1 - CSASEGGRGQPQHF
TRBJ2-3 TRBV30 - CAWSWRTRDTQYF
TRBJ2-3 TRBV10-3 TRBD2 CAISAGLAETDTQYF
TRBJ2-2 TRBV28 - CASSLARGYTGELFF
TRBJ2-1 TRBV7-3 - CASSLKVVNEQFF
TRBJ2-7 TRBV20-1 TRBD2 CSARDMGLAGEGNEQYF
TRBJ2-3 TRBV7-9 - CASSVGGGTDTQYF
TRBJ1-6 TRBV6-1 TRBD1 CASSTPPGQNNSPLHF
TRBJ2-3 TRBV28 TRBD2 CASIKGTSGTDTQYF
TRBJ2-1 TRBV6-4 - CASSDSAGSYNEQFF
TRBJ2-7 TRBV6-5 - CASSSEPLYEQYF
TRBJ2-7 TRBV7-2 - CASSSVGGVQYF
TRBJ2-1 TRBV20-1 - CSVTDAQSYNEQFF
TRBJ2-5 TRBV30 TRBD2 CAWSSTGGETQYF
TRBJ1-6 TRBV5-4 TRBD1 CASSSDRANSPLHF
TRBJ1-5 TRBV19 - CASSIGNQPQHF
TRBJ1-6 TRBV6-1 - CASSPRDVYNSPLHF
TRBJ2-4 TRBV19 - CASSSGDIQYF
TRBJ2-5 TRBV27 - CASSEGGYQETQYF
TRBJ1-6 TRBV14 TRBD1 CASSVLGQGNSPLHF
TRBJ1-4 TRBV27 - CASSYRRNEKLFF
TRBJ1-5 TRBV5-6 - CASSSDGGGLPQHF
TRBJ1-5 TRBV19 - CASSPRTGNSNQPQHF
TRBJ2-3 TRBV5-1 - CASSHLESGTDTQYF
TRBJ2-2 TRBV7-3 - CASSVAGGRTGELFF
TRBJ2-3 TRBV28 TRBD1 CASSQTGGGYTQYF
TRBJ1-1 TRBV11-2 - CASSLSQRPGAFF
TRBJ2-1 TRBV7-2 TRBD1 CASSFDRGSYNEQFF